Shown below are 31 T cell receptor beta chains from a single sample sequenced in a study of T cell repertoires in cytomegalovirus infection (dated by TCRdb to the late 2010s). The instrument given in TCRdb is Illumina HiSeq 1500. TCRdb handled the public reads itself, with Q25 trimming in fastp and clone calling in MiXCR, and kept productive beta chains. When rows share a CDR3 protein, they turn into one entry using the most common DNA and genes. The sample table shows about 450,000 distinct CDR3 sequences, and under 40% are seen once. The top ten clones comprise about an eighth of the sample. The sample consisted of PBMCs. These receptors were taken from a human donor in good health (CMV status not recorded). Some clones in this sample may be carry-over from other donors' samples.

CDR3 sequence (DNA): TGTGCCATCAGTGACCGGGGGGCCCGTAATGAGCAGTTCTTC. Encoded protein: CAISDRGARNEQFF. This sequence joins TRBV10-3 and TRBJ2-1; weak D call: TRBD2 (7 bases). This CDR3 has 14 residues. The germline V gene has CDR1 ENHRY and CDR2 SYGVKD. Trimming took 3 bases from V and 7 from J, leaving 13 bases between them.

This clonotype was observed a handful of times. The chain couples TRBV6-5 to TRBJ1-4; no definite D call. Trimming left V 0 bases short and J 5 bases short, with 7 bases between. The CDR3 loop spans 14 amino acids. The germline gives CDR1 MNHEY, CDR2 SVGAGI. In nucleotides, the CDR3 is TGTGCCAGCAGTTACTCGAATCCCAATGAAAAACTGTTTTTT. This gives the protein CASSYSNPNEKLFF.

This rearrangement joins TRBV29-1 to TRBJ2-7, with TRBD2 identical over 9 bases. V lost 4 bases and J lost 2; bases outside the gene matches: 6. This CDR3 contains 14 residues. The germline gives CDR1 SQVTM, CDR2 ANQGSEA. DNA of the CDR3: TGCAGCGTTGTGACTAGCGGCGTTGCCTACGAGCAGTACTTC. Translating gives CSVVTSGVAYEQYF.

This chain connects TRBV6-6 to TRBJ1-5; the D gene is possibly TRBD1 (6 bases). Looked up from germline, CDR1 is MNHNY and CDR2 is SVGAGI (reference sequence). CDR3 length: 16 residues. Trimming shortened V by 0 bases and J by 1 base, and 10 bases separated the two germline ends. The CDR3 bases are TGTGCCAGCAGTTACTCACAGGGTGGGAGCAATCAGCCCCAGCATTTT. Amino acids: CASSYSQGGSNQPQHF.

The V gene is TRBV6-2 or TRBV6-3, the J gene TRBJ2-2, with 7 positions matching TRBD2. V was pared by 5 bases and J by 5 bases, with 5 bases of the junction left unmatched. There are 14 residues in the CDR3. Germline CDR1 is MNHEY and CDR2 is SVGEGT. The CDR3 here is CASSPGRTTGELFF. The CDR3 DNA is TGTGCCAGCAGTCCCGGGAGGACAACCGGGGAGCTGTTTTTT.

This clonotype was recorded many times. The chain combines TRBV24-1 with TRBJ2-5; D uncertain. Trimming cost V 10 bases and J 5 bases, with 16 bases left between them. The CDR3 consists of 13 residues. Germline V gene data show CDR1 as KGHDR and CDR2 as SFDVKD. This CDR3 reads CATSDGPRETQYF. The CDR3 DNA sequence: TGTGCCACAAGCGATGGACCCCGGGAGACCCAGTACTTC.

About this clonotype: One end of the junction is discordant with germline, which a read error may explain. This chain connects TRBV6-2 or TRBV6-3 to TRBJ2-2; a possible D gene is TRBD2 (6 bases). The CDR3 has 14 amino acids. CDR1 and CDR2 (germline): MNHEY, SVGEGT. The CDR3 protein is CASSYAGNTGDLFF. The CDR3 nucleotides read TGTGCCAGCAGTTATGCGGGGAACACCGGGGATCTGTTTTTT.

As regards this clonotype: A junction end diverges from the germline sequence, so it may reflect a read error. The chain uses TRBV18 and TRBJ1-5; D not certain. CDR3 length: 15 amino acids. The germline V gene encodes CDR1 KGHSH and CDR2 LQKENI. The CDR3 region is CAGSPGGPSNQPQHF. CDR3 in DNA: TGTGCCGGCTCACCCGGAGGGCCCTCCAATCAGCCCCAGCATTTT.

This clonotype has just a few counts. V is TRBV15 and J is TRBJ2-3; D not certain. The CDR3 length is 15 residues. From germline, CDR1 is LNHNV and CDR2 YYDKDF (reference sequence). Trimming stripped 0 bases from V and 0 bases from J, with 7 bases between. The CDR3 region has the DNA TGTGCCACCAGCAGAGATCGTCCTAGCACAGATACGCAGTATTTT. Translated, it gives CATSRDRPSTDTQYF.

The genes are TRBV7-9 and TRBJ2-1, with a possible D match to TRBD1 (6 bases). The germline V gene encodes CDR1 SEHNR and CDR2 FQNEAQ (reference sequence). The V gene lost 3 bases and the J gene lost 5 bases, with 14 bases spanning the gap. The CDR3 sequence is 15 residues long. The CDR3 nucleotides read TGTGCCAGCAGCTTCCTAGGCGACAGGAACAATGAGCAGTTCTTC. It yields the protein CASSFLGDRNNEQFF.

V gene TRBV18 combines with J gene TRBJ1-6; 7 nucleotides align to TRBD1. This CDR3 spans 16 amino acids. V gave up 1 base and J gave up 14 bases; unmatched junction bases: 14. Germline CDR1 is KGHSH and CDR2 is LQKENI. The CDR3 bases are TGTGCCAGCTCACCACTCGATGGGACAGCCGGAGGGACCCTCCACTTT. It yields the protein CASSPLDGTAGGTLHF.

Note on this clonotype: The germline gene is not matched at one end of the junction; a read error may be the cause. The rearrangement joins TRBV5-4 to TRBJ2-1, with TRBD2 identical over 13 bases. The CDR3 runs to 15 residues. CDR1 and CDR2 (germline): SGHNT, YYREEE (reference sequence). The CDR3 reads CASSPGLAGNIYRIF. CDR3 nucleotide sequence: TGTGCCAGCAGCCCGGGACTAGCGGGGAATATTTACAGGATCTTC.

CDR3 DNA sequence: TGTGCCAGCAGTGAAGAGTGGGAGGTTAGCAATCAGCCCCAGCATTTT. It translates to CASSEEWEVSNQPQHF. The gene calls are TRBV6-1 and TRBJ1-5; unclear D gene. Trimming shortened V by 1 base and J by 0 bases, and 10 bases separated the two germline ends. In germline, CDR1 is MNHNS, CDR2 SASEGT. CDR3 length equals 16 residues.

Turning to this clonotype: Just one base apart from a much larger clone, this may be a read error. The CDR3 loop reads CASSQDTSENTIYF. DNA for the CDR3: TGTGCCAGCAGCCAAGACACCTCTGAAAACACCATATATTTT. The chain is built from TRBV7-4 and TRBJ1-3; D call uncertain. Germline CDR1 SGHVT, CDR2 SQSDAQ. The CDR3 has 14 residues.

Details on this clonotype: One junction end disagrees with the germline gene, perhaps due to a read error. The genes are TRBV11-2 and TRBJ2-3; D may be TRBD2 (5 bases). The CDR3 has 14 residues. CDR1 is SGHAT and CDR2 is FQNNGV in the germline V gene. The CDR3 DNA reads as TGTGCCAGCCGGGGAGTGGAAGGAAGAGATAAGCAGTATTTT. This translates into CASRGVEGRDKQYF. Full variable domain (outside the CDR3, taken from reference TRBV11-2 and TRBJ2-3): EAGVAQSPRYKIIEKRQSVAFWCNPISGHATLYWYQQILGQGPKLLIQFQNNGVVDDSQLPKDRFSAERLKGVDSTLKIQPAKLEDSAVYLCASRGVEGRDKQYFGPGTRLTVL.

The chain uses TRBV12-3 or TRBV12-4 and TRBJ2-5, with D perhaps matching TRBD2 (6 bases). The CDR3 consists of 15 residues. Trimming took 1 base from V and 5 from J, leaving 14 bases between them. CDR3 DNA sequence: TGTGCCAGCAGTTTAGGGGCACTAGCTGCGGAGACCCAGTACTTC. It yields the protein CASSLGALAAETQYF.

This clonotype was observed a few times. The rearrangement uses TRBV20-1 and TRBJ2-7; the D is unclear. CDR1 DFQATT and CDR2 SNEGSKA come from the germline V gene (reference sequence). Trimming removed 0 bases at V and 3 bases at J, with 9 bases between. CDR3 size: 13 residues. CDR3 protein: CSARDPVRYEQYF. CDR3 sequence (DNA): TGCAGTGCTAGAGACCCGGTTCGCTACGAGCAGTACTTC.

Many counts were recorded for this clonotype. V and J are TRBV7-2 and TRBJ1-4; 8 nucleotides line up with TRBD1. Germline V CDR1 and CDR2: SGHTA, FQGNSA. Germline trimming cut 0 bases from V and 3 bases from J; bases unmatched to any gene: 15. This CDR3 has 20 amino acids. Here the CDR3 reads CASSLAPRRQGAAPNEKLFF. In nucleotides, the CDR3 is TGTGCCAGCAGCTTAGCGCCCCGGAGGCAGGGGGCAGCCCCTAATGAAAAACTGTTTTTT.

V gene TRBV15 combines with J gene TRBJ2-1; D not resolved. With 0 bases removed from V and 8 bases from J, the gap between germline ends came to 11 bases. Germline V lookup: CDR1 LNHNV, CDR2 YYDKDF (reference sequence). This CDR3 has 14 amino acids. As DNA, the CDR3 is TGTGCCACCAGCAGAGAGGTAGGCATCGATGAGCAGTTCTTC. As protein: CATSREVGIDEQFF.

V and J are TRBV29-1 and TRBJ1-4, with 7 bases that match TRBD1. Per the germline V gene, CDR1 is SQVTM and CDR2 is ANQGSEA. This CDR3 has 14 residues. The J segment lost 2 bases and the V segment lost 0 bases, leaving 0 bases of the junction unmatched. CDR3 loop: CSVEDRGTNEKLFF. CDR3 nucleotide sequence: TGCAGCGTTGAAGACAGGGGGACTAATGAAAAACTGTTTTTT.

Only one count was recorded for this clonotype. This clone may be a read error of a much larger clone one base away. This chain links TRBV7-2 with TRBJ2-3, with D hard to call. Germline V CDR1 and CDR2: SGHTA, FQGNSA. The CDR3 is 11 amino acids. CDR3 protein: CDSSLQHTQYF. In nucleotides, the CDR3 is TGTGACAGCAGCTTACAACATACGCAGTATTTT.

The chain is built from TRBV2 and TRBJ2-7; D not resolved. CDR3 length: 13 residues. Germline assignment: CDR1 SNHLY and CDR2 FYNNEI. V lost 2 bases, J lost 3 bases, and 8 bases lay in between. CDR3 sequence: CASSERELYEQYF. DNA for the CDR3: TGTGCCAGCAGTGAACGAGAACTCTACGAGCAGTACTTC.

This clonotype was seen only once. The chain couples TRBV19 to TRBJ1-5, with D perhaps matching TRBD1 (5 bases). CDR1 is LNHDA and CDR2 is SQIVND in the germline V gene (reference sequence). V lost 10 bases to trimming and J lost 0 bases, with 16 bases between them. The CDR3 loop spans 15 amino acids. In DNA, the CDR3 is TGTGCCACACGGCAGGGCGGCTCTAGCAATCAGCCCCAGCATTTT. This translates into CATRQGGSSNQPQHF.

The rearrangement links TRBV20-1 to TRBJ2-7; 8 nucleotides agree with TRBD2. Germline-derived CDR1 and CDR2 are DFQATT and SNEGSKA (reference sequence). The V and J ends lost 1 base and 4 bases, in that order; junction bases with no gene match: 9. This CDR3 has 15 amino acids. The CDR3, as DNA: TGCAGTGCTAGAGTTCCTAGCGGGCTCCATTACGAGCAGTACTTC. It encodes CSARVPSGLHYEQYF.

V is TRBV7-9 and J is TRBJ1-1, with D perhaps TRBD1 (5 bases). Germline lookup yields CDR1 SEHNR and CDR2 FQNEAQ (reference sequence). Trimming stripped 2 bases from V and 3 bases from J, with 13 bases between. The CDR3 runs to 15 residues. This CDR3 reads CASSLSEGRYTEAFF. The CDR3 nucleotides are TGTGCCAGCAGCTTAAGTGAGGGGAGATACACTGAAGCTTTCTTT.

The chain has TRBV20-1 and TRBJ2-3; 9 positions match TRBD1. The CDR3 length is 15 residues. Germline V gene sequence: CDR1 DFQATT, CDR2 SNEGSKA (reference sequence). The J segment lost 6 bases and the V segment lost 3 bases, leaving 10 bases of the junction unmatched. The CDR3 protein is CSASKWDREADTQYF. CDR3 in DNA: TGCAGTGCTAGTAAATGGGACAGGGAGGCCGATACGCAGTATTTT.

V usage is TRBV7-9 and J usage is TRBJ1-2; 10 bases line up with TRBD1. Germline assignment: CDR1 SEHNR and CDR2 FQNEAQ (reference sequence). Unmatched junction bases numbered 6, after V lost 5 bases and J lost 6 bases. CDR3 length equals 14 residues. CDR3 region: CASSAGTGANGYTF. Written as DNA, the CDR3 is TGTGCCAGCAGCGCCGGGACAGGGGCAAATGGCTACACCTTC.

On this clonotype: A read error may explain this, as a much larger clone is one base away. The genes are TRBV7-2 and TRBJ2-1, with a possible D match to TRBD2 (7 bases). Between the trimmed V and J ends, which lost 5 bases and 7 bases, there was a span of 21 bases. From germline, CDR1 is SGHTA and CDR2 FQGNSA. The CDR3 loop spans 16 amino acids. The CDR3: CASSVGRRGHGNEQFF. The CDR3 DNA sequence: TGTGCCAGCAGCGTAGGGCGGCGGGGGCACGGGAATGAGCAGTTCTTC.

This clonotype was recorded at least ten times. J is TRBJ1-5 and V is TRBV12-3 or TRBV12-4; D not certain. CDR3 size: 15 residues. The V gene lost 6 bases and the J gene lost 1 base, with 13 bases spanning the gap. The CDR3: CASSPPWESNQPQHF. CDR3 bases: TGTGCCAGCAGCCCCCCTTGGGAGAGCAATCAGCCCCAGCATTTT.

The rearrangement links TRBV20-1 to TRBJ2-5, with 11 bases aligning to TRBD2. Losses at the gene ends were 4 bases for V and 4 bases for J; bases not matched to a gene: 14. The CDR3 runs 17 residues. Germline CDR1 reads DFQATT; CDR2 reads SNEGSKA (reference sequence). Here the CDR3 DNA reads TGCAGTGCTACCAAGAACCGACTAGCGGGGCCCCTAGAGACCCAGTACTTC. This sequence encodes CSATKNRLAGPLETQYF.

The chain combines TRBV14 with TRBJ1-4; D remains unclear. Germline CDR1 and CDR2: SGHDN and FVKESK. The germline V and J ends were trimmed by 0 bases and 7 bases, with 12 bases remaining between them. The CDR3 is 15 residues long. The CDR3 sequence is CASSQEAGFGEKLFF. In DNA, the CDR3 is TGTGCCAGCAGCCAAGAAGCCGGGTTCGGTGAAAAACTGTTTTTT.